The subject of this entry is one T cell receptor beta chain. Its specificity is not known. The sample is drawn from a study of cytomegalovirus exposure and HLA in healthy donors. Broader study findings: For presence/absence analyses, sequencing depth was assumed to be roughly uniform across donors.

60 Vbeta and 13 Jbeta primers were used in PCR. Produced via immunoSEQ multiplex PCR; TCRdb's table is partial and in-frame only. The table records 100,000 to 150,000 clones, approximately 10% of them present only once. CDR1 is LNHDA, CDR2 SQIVND, per germline (reference sequence). The CDR3 has 14 residues. V gave up 1 base and J gave up 10 bases, with 13 bases separating them. The sequencing input was PBMCs. The chain employs TRBV19 and TRBJ1-4; maybe TRBD1 (5 bases). This sequence was found in a woman in her thirties or forties in good health and CMV-seropositive. CDR3 in amino acids: CASSIGGTQGKLFF. The CDR3 coding sequence is TGTGCCAGTAGTATAGGCGGGACTCAGGGAAAACTGTTTTTT.